A selection of T cell receptor beta chains follows, all from one sample in a study of blood T cell repertoires in COVID-19. Method: immunoSEQ multiplex PCR; TCRdb's copy keeps in-frame clones and lacks some. The sample records some 130,000 clones, 80% to 90% being singletons. The sequencing input was peripheral blood. The receptors originated from a man aged 55-75 years with COVID-19, enrolled during active disease. Each CDR3 is given with its conserved first and last residue. Fields, in order: J gene, V gene, D gene, clone size, CDR3 protein, CDR3 DNA. The D gene is left open where the match is weak. For some rows the clone size is stated as once, few or many, or as a class when expanded; others skip it.

J gene: TRBJ1-2; V gene: TRBV20-1; D gene: -; clone size: -; CDR3 protein: CSVRTNYGYTF; CDR3 DNA: TGCAGTGTACGGACAAACTATGGCTACACCTTC
J gene: TRBJ2-3; V gene: TRBV7-2; D gene: -; clone size: once; CDR3 protein: CASSLGPGTDTQYF; CDR3 DNA: TGTGCCAGCAGCTTAGGTCCGGGCACAGATACGCAGTATTTT
J gene: TRBJ2-4; V gene: TRBV5-1; D gene: -; clone size: -; CDR3 protein: CASRPGLAKNIQYF; CDR3 DNA: TGCGCCAGCAGACCAGGGCTGGCCAAAAACATTCAGTACTTC
J gene: TRBJ2-7; V gene: TRBV15; D gene: -; clone size: -; CDR3 protein: CATSSAGGSLYEQYF; CDR3 DNA: TGTGCCACCAGCAGCGCAGGTGGATCCCTCTACGAGCAGTACTTC
J gene: TRBJ2-7; V gene: TRBV18; D gene: -; clone size: -; CDR3 protein: CASSPGQRWDEQYF; CDR3 DNA: TGTGCCAGCTCACCAGGACAGCGCTGGGACGAGCAGTACTTC
J gene: TRBJ2-7; V gene: TRBV6-1; D gene: TRBD1; clone size: -; CDR3 protein: CASSDSTGGIGEQYF; CDR3 DNA: TGTGCCAGCAGTGATTCGACAGGGGGCATTGGGGAGCAGTACTTC
J gene: TRBJ2-5; V gene: TRBV5-4; D gene: -; clone size: -; CDR3 protein: CASSLNYKETQYF; CDR3 DNA: TGTGCCAGCAGCTTGAACTACAAAGAGACCCAGTACTTC
J gene: TRBJ2-1; V gene: TRBV9; D gene: TRBD2; clone size: -; CDR3 protein: CASSVELRTSGGYNEQFF; CDR3 DNA: TGTGCCAGCAGCGTAGAATTGCGGACTAGCGGGGGGTACAATGAGCAGTTCTTC
J gene: TRBJ2-1; V gene: TRBV30; D gene: -; clone size: -; CDR3 protein: CAWSISRGGEQFF; CDR3 DNA: TGTGCCTGGAGTATTAGCAGAGGTGGTGAGCAGTTCTTC
J gene: TRBJ1-4; V gene: TRBV5-4; D gene: -; clone size: -; CDR3 protein: CASSFGGRGNEKLFF; CDR3 DNA: TGTGCCAGCAGCTTCGGGGGACGGGGTAATGAAAAACTGTTTTTT
J gene: TRBJ2-5; V gene: TRBV9; D gene: -; clone size: -; CDR3 protein: CASGADHVTTQYF; CDR3 DNA: TGTGCCAGCGGGGCGGATCATGTCACGACCCAGTACTTC
J gene: TRBJ2-7; V gene: TRBV6-5; D gene: TRBD1; clone size: -; CDR3 protein: CASSLDRGFPYEQYF; CDR3 DNA: TGTGCCAGCAGCCTGGACAGGGGCTTTCCCTACGAGCAGTACTTC
J gene: TRBJ2-1; V gene: TRBV6-2/TRBV6-3; D gene: TRBD2; clone size: -; CDR3 protein: CASSLLAGGLNEQFF; CDR3 DNA: TGTGCCAGCAGTCTACTAGCGGGGGGGCTTAATGAGCAGTTCTTC
J gene: TRBJ1-2; V gene: TRBV28; D gene: -; clone size: -; CDR3 protein: CASSLSTATRGGYTF; CDR3 DNA: TGTGCCAGCAGTTTAAGTACTGCTACAAGGGGAGGCTACACCTTC